What follows describes a single TCR beta chain. What this receptor recognizes is not known. Base quality data are lacking; no much larger clone is found one base away. Counted from cysteine to phenylalanine, this CDR3 has 14 amino acids. The DNA shown is the 42-base CDR3, in frame from base 1. V is shortened by 3 bases, J by 8 bases, and the region joining them spans 14 bases. This sample stems from a study of blood T cell repertoires in COVID-19 (dated by TCRdb to between 2020 and 2021). The study in broad terms: Samples from collaborators originated in the United States, Italy and Spain and spanned both the acute and convalescent phases of COVID-19. The prospective study material was composed of cDNA or gDNA derived from T cells, B-cell-depleted T cells, or PBMCs. Subjects who had been exposed to COVID-19, were actively infected with it, or had recovered from it provided the deeply sampled blood TCRbeta repertoires that made up the dataset. The repertoires were released in a freely available public database meant as a resource for research on the immune response to SARS-CoV-2. The samples were drawn from two sources: the first 160 participants of the ongoing ImmuneRACE study, and 1,254 subjects contributed by 6 global collaborators. The sample metadata nearly always contained a de-identified subject ID, COVID-19 status, age in years and sex. Where available, HLA class I and class II types were taken from metadata supplied by the sample provider and were not determined by assay-based typing.

TCRbeta CDR3 regions were amplified from genomic DNA by means of the immunoSEQ Assay, a bias-controlled multiplex PCR. The authors' analysis ran thus. Within the assay, amplification of reference gene primers was used to estimate how many nucleated cells each sample contained. Sequence reads were collapsed and filtered to measure the absolute abundance of every unique TCRbeta CDR3 rearrangement. Productive Simpson clonality was computed per sample as the square root of Simpson's diversity index over productive rearrangements. As stored in TCRdb, this immuneACCESS dataset retains in-frame rearrangements with V and J assigned. A fraction of the clones does not appear; measured against another copy, unresolved V genes explain less than half of the discrepancy, and the remainder lacks a known reason. The D gene and trimming were derived from the DNA, and the V and J assignments and clone size from that table. The sample profile shows around 200,000 clones; roughly 90% of them were found once. The top ten hold 0.62% of the sample.

Study-wide findings and limitations: The quantity of clinical and demographic metadata differed by source and by participant and was supplied without curation.

The collaborating institutions used their own protocols to collect whole blood in K2EDTA tubes. For TCRbeta analysis, collaborators shipped samples in one of three forms: frozen whole blood, isolated PBMCs, or DNA extracted from either of those sample types. The chain links TRBV23-1 with TRBJ2-1; the D gene lacks a confident call. TRBV23-1 qualifies as an ORF whose function is uncertain. Sequencing was done on a sample of peripheral blood. This receptor was obtained from a man aged 50 to 60 with acute or convalescent COVID-19. The DNA reads TGCGCCAGCAGTCACCATGACTTAAGCGATGAGCAGTTCTTC. This translates into CASSHHDLSDEQFF.